This T cell receptor (beta chain) was sequenced in a study of identical twins. Regarding the study as a whole: The authors noted that invariant MAIT and iNKT cells could partly confound zero-insertion analyses. It was out-of-frame TCR alpha sharing in monozygotic twins that models underestimated. Out-of-frame alpha sequences that twins shared showed excess low generation probability. Cord blood's abundant beta clonotypes had fewer insertions, unlike memory repertoires.

With respect to this clonotype: As yet, its antigen is unknown.

TCRdb re-derived calls from the 5' RACE reads in MiXCR, one entry per CDR3 protein. Here the sample spans 1.5 million to 2 million distinct CDR3 sequences, around 29% being singletons. With V trimmed by 0 bases and J by 4 bases, 9 bases remained unmatched. The CDR3 length is 17 residues. CDR1 is LGHDT, CDR2 YNNKEL, per germline (reference sequence). The clonotype originates from a newborn girl in good health. V and J are TRBV3-1 and TRBJ2-1, with 7 bases matching TRBD2. The sequencing sample was made of cord blood. In nucleotides, the CDR3 is TGTGCCAGCAGCCAAGATTGGGGCCTAGCGGTGTACAATGAGCAGTTCTTC. It is translated as CASSQDWGLAVYNEQFF.